This T cell receptor (beta chain) was profiled in a study of blood T cell repertoires in COVID-19. Study-wide context: Researchers got acute and convalescent COVID-19 samples from the United States, Italy and Spain. Nucleic acid was either cDNA or gDNA, and it came from T cells, B-cell-depleted T cells, or PBMCs.

Original processing methods: The assay estimated nucleated cells by amplifying reference gene primers. Sequencing was performed with immunoSEQ multiplex PCR; in TCRdb, only in-frame clones are kept and a portion is missing. That table furnishes V, J and clone size, whereas the DNA furnished D and trimming. This table holds about 46,000 clones, over 75% found once. Germline V gene lookup returns CDR1 SGHRS and CDR2 YFSETQ. The V end lost 2 bases, the J end lost 2 bases, and 6 bases lay between the germline ends. This CDR3 has 13 amino acids. The receptor's source is a man in his fifties with acute or convalescent COVID-19. The chain carries TRBV5-1 and TRBJ2-3; D is unclear. What was sequenced was peripheral blood. The CDR3 protein is CASSLAYTDTQYF. CDR3 bases: TGCGCCAGCAGCTTAGCCTACACAGATACGCAGTATTTT.